One sample yielded the 31 T cell receptor beta chains listed below, sequenced in a study of patients and donors after allogeneic stem cell transplantation. MiXCR, run by TCRdb on the RT-PCR reads, gives a single entry per CDR3 protein. The table records about a million distinct CDR3 sequences, roughly 18% of them present only once. The sample comprised blood, either unsorted or a sorted T cell fraction (not recorded which). The source is a human donor who was either an allogeneic HSCT recipient or a stem cell or donor lymphocyte infusion donor (not recorded which). It is not recorded whose cells these are; they may come from a transplant donor.

This chain connects TRBV20-1 to TRBJ1-2; D remains ambiguous. This CDR3 spans 12 amino acids. Looked up from germline, CDR1 is DFQATT and CDR2 is SNEGSKA (reference sequence). CDR3 bases: TGCAGCCAATCAACAGTAAACGGTGGCTACACCTTC. As protein: CSQSTVNGGYTF.

The CDR3 is CASTWGGPSEKLFF. Here the CDR3 DNA reads TGTGCCAGCACCTGGGGGGGCCCTAGTGAAAAACTGTTTTTT. This chain uses TRBV12-3 or TRBV12-4 with TRBJ1-4; D possibly corresponds to TRBD1 (6 bases). V lost 7 bases and J 7 bases, leaving 16 bases between the germline ends. The CDR3 spans 14 residues.

The rearrangement links TRBV4-2 to TRBJ2-7, with 7 bases lining up with TRBD1. The germline CDR1 and CDR2 sequences are LGHNA and YNFKEQ. CDR3 length equals 17 residues. V dropped 1 base and J dropped 0; count of bases not matched to a gene: 9. The chain's CDR3 is CASSQAAGGYFSYEQYF. The CDR3 coding sequence is TGTGCCAGCAGCCAAGCTGCAGGGGGATACTTCTCCTACGAGCAGTACTTC.

The sample holds a few counts of this clonotype. The chain links TRBV6-2 or TRBV6-3 to TRBJ1-4, with unresolved D. CDR3 size: 12 residues. Trimming stripped 1 base from V and 8 bases from J, with 5 bases between. Germline V gene lookup returns CDR1 MNHEY and CDR2 SVGEGT. DNA of the CDR3: TGTGCCAGCAGTTACTACGAAGAAAAACTGTTTTTT. It codes for CASSYYEEKLFF.

This clonotype was seen many times. The V call is TRBV6-1, the J call TRBJ1-5; the match to TRBD1 covers 9 bases. CDR1 MNHNS and CDR2 SASEGT come from the germline V gene. The CDR3 contains 15 residues. J lost 3 bases, V lost 5 bases, and 5 bases had no gene match. CDR3 sequence reads: CASSRGDRVNQPQHF. CDR3 in DNA: TGTGCCAGCAGTAGAGGGGACAGGGTCAATCAGCCCCAGCATTTT.

This clonotype was detected a few times. The chain links TRBV5-6 to TRBJ2-5; 8 bases agree with TRBD1. Looked up from germline, CDR1 is SGHDT and CDR2 is YYEEEE. The CDR3 spans 14 residues. Trimming removed 4 bases from V and 4 bases from J; junction bases left unmatched: 6. For the CDR3, the DNA is TGTGCCAGCAGCAGGGACAGGTTGGGAGAGACCCAGTACTTC. Its translation: CASSRDRLGETQYF.

This sequence joins TRBV28 and TRBJ2-7; TRBD1 matches at 8 bases. V lost 5 bases and J lost 6; bases outside the gene matches: 12. Germline loops: CDR1 MDHEN, CDR2 SYDVKM. The CDR3 has 15 residues. The CDR3 region has the DNA TGTGCCAGCAGTCAAACAGGTCTCGGACAGGGCGAGCAGTACTTC. Encoded protein: CASSQTGLGQGEQYF.

This clonotype occurred a few times. The V gene is TRBV20-1, the J gene TRBJ1-6; D unclear. This CDR3 is 12 amino acids long. From germline, CDR1 is DFQATT and CDR2 SNEGSKA (reference sequence). V was shortened by 5 bases and J by 14 bases, with 16 bases between the two germline ends. The CDR3: CSASQTARALHF. The CDR3 DNA reads TGCAGTGCTTCCCAGACCGCCCGGGCCCTCCACTTT.

This clonotype has just a few counts. This rearrangement joins TRBV27 to TRBJ1-2, with a weak D call TRBD1 (6 bases). CDR1 MNHEY and CDR2 SMNVEV come from the germline V gene (reference sequence). This CDR3 has 14 amino acids. V dropped 3 bases and J dropped 7 bases, with 15 bases sitting between them. CDR3 residues: CASSFRTGGSGYTF. In DNA form, the CDR3 reads TGTGCCAGCAGTTTTCGAACGGGGGGCTCTGGCTACACCTTC.

The chain is built from TRBV6-6 and TRBJ1-5, with a weak D call TRBD1 (5 bases). Germline V CDR1 and CDR2: MNHNY, SVGAGI (reference sequence). The germline V and J ends were trimmed by 2 bases and 12 bases, with 11 bases remaining between them. CDR3 length: 12 amino acids. The CDR3 DNA reads as TGTGCCAGCAGTTACCCCCAGGGTCACCAGCATTTT. Residues: CASSYPQGHQHF.

This clonotype came up many times. CDR3 nucleotides: TGCAGTGCTAGGAGCTCCGGGACAGGACCTTCCTACGAGCAGTACTTC. Its translation: CSARSSGTGPSYEQYF. The rearrangement joins TRBV20-1 to TRBJ2-7; 8 positions match TRBD1. The CDR3 is made up of 16 amino acids. With V trimmed by 3 bases and J by 1 base, 11 bases remained unmatched. Per the germline V gene, CDR1 is DFQATT and CDR2 is SNEGSKA (reference sequence).

The sample holds a few counts of this clonotype. This chain links TRBV5-1 with TRBJ1-1; the D gene is possibly TRBD1 (6 bases). This CDR3 is 13 amino acids long. V shed 4 bases and J shed 5 bases, with 12 bases lying between them. Germline V lookup: CDR1 SGHRS, CDR2 YFSETQ. The CDR3 sequence is CASSVTGRTEAFF. The CDR3, as DNA: TGCGCCAGCAGCGTAACAGGGAGGACTGAAGCTTTCTTT.

In its sample, this clonotype was seen a few times. This rearrangement joins TRBV7-8 to TRBJ2-7; D may be TRBD1 (5 bases). This CDR3 has 15 amino acids. Germline CDR1 and CDR2: SGHVS and FQNEAQ. V lost 3 bases to trimming and J lost 2 bases, with 14 bases between them. The CDR3 reads CASSLGQERTYEQYF. CDR3 sequence (DNA): TGTGCCAGCAGCTTGGGGCAGGAAAGGACCTACGAGCAGTACTTC.

This clonotype was counted a few times. The chain has TRBV4-2 and TRBJ2-1; TRBD1 or TRBD2 may be the D gene (5 bases each). Germline V gene data show CDR1 as LGHNA and CDR2 as YNFKEQ. CDR3 length: 14 amino acids. V lost 2 bases, J lost 8 bases, and 13 bases lay in between. CDR3 sequence (DNA): TGTGCCAGCAGCCAACAAAGGGGAGCCGATGAGCAGTTCTTC. It specifies CASSQQRGADEQFF.

This clonotype was detected a few times. The chain recombines TRBV27 with TRBJ2-7; D may be TRBD1 (7 bases). CDR1 is MNHEY, CDR2 SMNVEV, per germline (reference sequence). There are 16 residues in the CDR3. Trimming took 0 bases from V and 0 from J, leaving 12 bases between them. The CDR3 coding sequence is TGTGCCAGCAGTTTATCCCGACAGGGAGGCTCCTACGAGCAGTACTTC. This sequence encodes CASSLSRQGGSYEQYF.

The sample holds many counts of this clonotype. The V gene is TRBV20-1, the J gene TRBJ2-5; D may match TRBD1 or TRBD2 (5 bases each). The germline gives CDR1 DFQATT, CDR2 SNEGSKA (reference sequence). With 1 base removed from V and 2 bases from J, the gap between germline ends came to 11 bases. This CDR3 spans 14 amino acids. The CDR3 DNA sequence: TGCAGTGCTAGAGGGGGGAGCAGGCAAGAGACCCAGTACTTC. Its protein product is CSARGGSRQETQYF.

This clonotype was counted a few times. The junction departs from the called germline gene at one end, perhaps through a read error. J is TRBJ2-1 and V is TRBV20-1; 7 nucleotides align to TRBD2. Per the germline V gene, CDR1 is DFQATT and CDR2 is SNEGSKA (reference sequence). CDR3 size: 11 residues. The CDR3 region is CSAKSGTRVLF. The DNA for the CDR3 is TGCAGTGCTAAAAGCGGGACGAGGGTCCTCTTC.

This clonotype was counted a few times. V and J are TRBV2 and TRBJ2-7, with 14 bases lining up with TRBD2. Losses at the gene ends were 6 bases for V and 4 bases for J; bases not matched to a gene: 5. Germline lookup yields CDR1 SNHLY and CDR2 FYNNEI. This CDR3 is built from 15 residues. CDR3 nucleotide sequence: TGTGCCAGCAGCGAGGGACTAGCGGGGGAGTACGAGCAGTACTTC. It specifies CASSEGLAGEYEQYF.

The chain couples TRBV12-3 or TRBV12-4 to TRBJ2-3; possible D gene TRBD2, 5 bases. The CDR3 length is 12 residues. V was trimmed by 6 bases and J by 7 bases, leaving 11 bases between them. The CDR3 spells CASRLREYTQYF. As DNA, the CDR3 is TGTGCCAGCAGGCTGAGGGAATATACGCAGTATTTT.

This clonotype was seen a few times. The J gene is TRBJ2-1, the V gene TRBV9; 11 nucleotides match TRBD2. Trimming at V came to 7 bases and at J to 7 bases, leaving 4 bases not matched to a gene. Germline V gene data show CDR1 as SGDLS and CDR2 as YYNGEE. This CDR3 is 13 amino acids long. For the CDR3, the DNA is TGTGCCAGCGCCGGGACTAGCGGTAATGAGCAGTTCTTC. Its translation: CASAGTSGNEQFF.

The chain recombines TRBV11-2 with TRBJ2-7; D is uncertain. Trimming took 6 bases from V and 2 from J, leaving 11 bases between them. The CDR3 is made up of 13 amino acids. Germline CDR1 and CDR2: SGHAT and FQNNGV. The CDR3, as DNA: TGTGCCAGCAGTAAGGGTAGGCCCTACGAGCAGTACTTC. Translating it yields CASSKGRPYEQYF.

This clonotype was counted at least ten times. V gene TRBV12-3 or TRBV12-4 combines with J gene TRBJ2-6; 9 bases align to TRBD1. The CDR3 is 17 amino acids. The V and J ends lost 6 bases and 4 bases, in that order; junction bases with no gene match: 10. CDR3 bases: TGTGCCAGCAGCAGTAACCGGGACAGGGTCGGGGCCAACGTCCTGACTTTC. It translates to CASSSNRDRVGANVLTF.

This clonotype was seen a handful of times. The chain uses TRBV20-1 and TRBJ2-1, with a weak D call TRBD2 (6 bases). Germline CDR1 is DFQATT and CDR2 is SNEGSKA (reference sequence). V was cut by 0 bases and J by 0 bases, with 15 bases left in between. This CDR3 comprises 17 residues. CDR3 protein: CSARDRERAGSYNEQFF. The CDR3 DNA follows: TGCAGTGCTAGAGATCGGGAGCGGGCCGGCTCCTACAATGAGCAGTTCTTC.

The chain couples TRBV7-9 to TRBJ2-5; 7 bases align to TRBD1. The CDR3 covers 17 residues. Germline assignment: CDR1 SEHNR and CDR2 FQNEAQ (reference sequence). Unmatched junction bases numbered 14, after V lost 7 bases and J lost 0 bases. The CDR3 DNA reads TGTGCCAGCACCATCATCGACAGGGCCCTGTACCAAGAGACCCAGTACTTC. Its translation: CASTIIDRALYQETQYF.

The rearrangement uses TRBV6-5 and TRBJ1-1, with 7 bases fitting TRBD1. CDR1 and CDR2 from the germline V gene are MNHEY and SVGAGI. The CDR3 runs to 13 residues. The V gene end was trimmed by 2 bases and the J gene end by 7 bases; junction bases not matched to a gene: 4. DNA of the CDR3: TGTGCCAGCAGTTACACAAGGGACAGTGAAGCTTTCTTT. It is translated as CASSYTRDSEAFF.

There are a few counts of this clonotype. This chain connects TRBV6-1 to TRBJ1-2, with D hard to call. The CDR3 sequence is 15 residues long. CDR1 and CDR2 (germline): MNHNS, SASEGT. Trimming left V 5 bases short and J 6 bases short, with 19 bases between. CDR3 region: CASSRTLGRGDGYTF. The CDR3 DNA reads as TGTGCCAGCAGTCGGACCCTGGGAAGAGGCGATGGCTACACCTTC.

This clonotype was seen more than once but under ten times. The chain uses TRBV9 and TRBJ1-5; 7 bases agree with TRBD1. Losses at the gene ends were 0 bases for V and 6 bases for J; bases not matched to a gene: 6. This CDR3 contains 15 residues. Germline CDR1 reads SGDLS; CDR2 reads YYNGEE. The CDR3 here is CASSVAPGGAQPQHF. In DNA, the CDR3 is TGTGCCAGCAGCGTAGCTCCAGGGGGAGCTCAGCCCCAGCATTTT. Variable domain in full (rest from reference TRBV9 and TRBJ1-5): DSGVTQTPKHLITATGQRVTLRCSPRSGDLSVYWYQQSLDQGLQFLIQYYNGEERAKGNILERFSAQQFPDLHSELNLSSLELGDSALYFCASSVAPGGAQPQHFGDGTRLSIL.

Only one count was recorded for this clonotype. The chain joins TRBV9 to TRBJ2-3; 7 nucleotides agree with TRBD2. The V segment lost 0 bases and the J segment 5 bases; nucleotides outside the gene matches: 9. The germline V gene encodes CDR1 SGDLS and CDR2 YYNGEE. The CDR3 sequence is 16 residues long. The CDR3 sequence is CASSVAGGSGIDTQYF. The DNA of the CDR3 is TGTGCCAGCAGCGTAGCCGGGGGGAGTGGGATAGATACGCAGTATTTT.

This chain connects TRBV9 to TRBJ2-2, with TRBD1 as a possible D gene (7 bases). The V and J ends lost 4 bases and 1 base respectively, with 14 bases between them. The CDR3 length is 16 residues. The germline gives CDR1 SGDLS, CDR2 YYNGEE. CDR3 loop: CASSPRGVWNTGELFF. The CDR3 nucleotides read TGTGCCAGCAGCCCCAGGGGGGTGTGGAACACCGGGGAGCTGTTTTTT. Looking up the rest from reference TRBV9 and TRBJ2-2 gives the full variable domain: DSGVTQTPKHLITATGQRVTLRCSPRSGDLSVYWYQQSLDQGLQFLIQYYNGEERAKGNILERFSAQQFPDLHSELNLSSLELGDSALYFCASSPRGVWNTGELFFGEGSRLTVL.

This clonotype has just a few counts. The J gene is TRBJ2-7, the V gene TRBV5-1, with D tentatively TRBD1 (7 bases). The CDR3 extends over 14 amino acids. CDR1 SGHRS and CDR2 YFSETQ come from the germline V gene. V was pared by 4 bases and J by 3 bases, with 14 bases between. The CDR3 DNA sequence: TGCGCCAGCAGCCCGCCAGGGGGGATCTACGAGCAGTACTTC. Amino acids: CASSPPGGIYEQYF.

This clonotype was counted many times. The rearrangement joins TRBV12-3 or TRBV12-4 to TRBJ2-2, with D possibly matching TRBD2 (5 bases). The CDR3 runs 12 residues. V was clipped by 7 bases and J by 4 bases, with 7 bases between them. The CDR3 nucleotides read TGTGCCAGCACCGGAGGCACCGGGGAGCTGTTTTTT. Encoded protein: CASTGGTGELFF.